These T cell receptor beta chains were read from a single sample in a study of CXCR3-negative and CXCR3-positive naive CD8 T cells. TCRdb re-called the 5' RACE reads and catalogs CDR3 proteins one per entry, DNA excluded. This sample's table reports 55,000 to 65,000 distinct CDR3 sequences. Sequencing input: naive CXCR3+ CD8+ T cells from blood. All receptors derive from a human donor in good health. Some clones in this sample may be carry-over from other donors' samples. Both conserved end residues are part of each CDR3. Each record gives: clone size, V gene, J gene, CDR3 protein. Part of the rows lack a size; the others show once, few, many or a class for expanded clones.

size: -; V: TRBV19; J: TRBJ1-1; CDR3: CAVRDRLNTEAFF
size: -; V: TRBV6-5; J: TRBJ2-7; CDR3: CASSYGGLIYEQYF
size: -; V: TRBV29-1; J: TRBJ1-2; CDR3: CSARTVANYGYTF
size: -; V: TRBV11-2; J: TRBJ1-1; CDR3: CASSIPGPAFF
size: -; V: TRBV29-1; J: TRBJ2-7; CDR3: CSVDPETDYEQYF
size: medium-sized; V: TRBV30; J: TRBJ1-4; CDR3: CAWRTGQGYEKLFF
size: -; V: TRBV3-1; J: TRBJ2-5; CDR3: CASSQETADKETQYF
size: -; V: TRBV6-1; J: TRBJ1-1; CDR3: CASTEEGNPFTEAFF
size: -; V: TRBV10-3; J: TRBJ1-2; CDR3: CAISDQDRNLNYGYTF
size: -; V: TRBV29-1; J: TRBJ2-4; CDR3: CSVDSEPGNIQYF
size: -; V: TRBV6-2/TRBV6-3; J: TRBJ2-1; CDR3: CASSPYNEQFF
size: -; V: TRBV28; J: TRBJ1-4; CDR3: CASQREFGKLFF
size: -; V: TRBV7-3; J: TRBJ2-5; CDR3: CASSTRWGETQYF
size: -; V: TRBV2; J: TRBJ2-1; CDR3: CASSNPTWTSGEQFF
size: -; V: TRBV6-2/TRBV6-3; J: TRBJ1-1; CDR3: CASSYSGVEAFF
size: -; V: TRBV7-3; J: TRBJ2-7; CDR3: CASSPGTGDYEQYF
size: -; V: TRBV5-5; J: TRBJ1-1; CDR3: CASIARDGRNTEAFF
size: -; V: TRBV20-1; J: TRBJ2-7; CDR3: CSAAPDDRPYEQYF
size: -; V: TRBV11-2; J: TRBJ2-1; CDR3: CASSLVASGSYYNEQFF
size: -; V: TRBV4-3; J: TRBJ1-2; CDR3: CASSQGGTTYGYTF
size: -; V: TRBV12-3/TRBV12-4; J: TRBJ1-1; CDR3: CASSYDPGDRPEAFF
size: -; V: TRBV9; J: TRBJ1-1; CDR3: CASSGGTGPDTEAFF
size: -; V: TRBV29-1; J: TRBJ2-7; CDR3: CSVEDGSRSSYEQYF
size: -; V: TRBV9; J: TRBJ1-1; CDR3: CASSVTGGMNTEAFF
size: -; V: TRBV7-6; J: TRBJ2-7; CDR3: CASSWDRAPDEQYF
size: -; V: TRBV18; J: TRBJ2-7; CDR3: CASSLIPYEQYF
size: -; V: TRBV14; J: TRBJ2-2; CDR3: CASSPLEGPTWGELFF
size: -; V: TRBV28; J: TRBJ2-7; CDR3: CASSPRSEQYF
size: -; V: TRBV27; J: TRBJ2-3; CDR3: CASSTPGQGYTDTQYF
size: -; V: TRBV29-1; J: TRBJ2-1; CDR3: CSALGGHNEQFF
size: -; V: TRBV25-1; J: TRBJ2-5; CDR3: CASRTGLGETQYF
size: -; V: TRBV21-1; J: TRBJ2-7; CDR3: CASSSRGPDLSYEQYF
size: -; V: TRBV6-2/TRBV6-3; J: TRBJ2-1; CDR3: CASSYFRGRDEQFF
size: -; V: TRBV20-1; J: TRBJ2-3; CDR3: CSAAGLAGADTQYF
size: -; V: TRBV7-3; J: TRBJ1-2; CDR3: CASSLMGVGGIDGYTF
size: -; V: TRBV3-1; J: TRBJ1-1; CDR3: CASSQGVEAFF
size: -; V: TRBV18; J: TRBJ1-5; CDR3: CASSPGWAVGNQPQHF